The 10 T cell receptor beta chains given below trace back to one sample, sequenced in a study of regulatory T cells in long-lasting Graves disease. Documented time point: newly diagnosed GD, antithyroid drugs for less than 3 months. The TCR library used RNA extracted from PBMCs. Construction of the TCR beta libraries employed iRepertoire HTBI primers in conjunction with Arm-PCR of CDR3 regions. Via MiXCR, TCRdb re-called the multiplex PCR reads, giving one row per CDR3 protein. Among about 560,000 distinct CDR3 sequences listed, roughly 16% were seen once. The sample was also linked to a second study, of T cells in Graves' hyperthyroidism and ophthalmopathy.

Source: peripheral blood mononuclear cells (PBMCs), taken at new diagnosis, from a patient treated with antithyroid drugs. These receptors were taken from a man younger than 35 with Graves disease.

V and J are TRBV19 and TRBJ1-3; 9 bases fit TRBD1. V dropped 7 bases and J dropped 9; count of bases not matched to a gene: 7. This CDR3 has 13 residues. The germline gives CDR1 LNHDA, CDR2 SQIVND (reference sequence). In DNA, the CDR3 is TGTGCCAGTACCGACAGGGGGATCGGCACCATATATTTT. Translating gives CASTDRGIGTIYF.

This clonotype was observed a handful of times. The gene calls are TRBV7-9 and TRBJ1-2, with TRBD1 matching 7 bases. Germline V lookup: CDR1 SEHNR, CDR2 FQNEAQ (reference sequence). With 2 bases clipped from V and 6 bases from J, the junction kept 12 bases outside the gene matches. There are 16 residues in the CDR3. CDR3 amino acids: CASSLSGGGTDNGYTF. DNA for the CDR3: TGTGCCAGCAGCTTATCCGGGGGGGGGACAGACAATGGCTACACCTTC.

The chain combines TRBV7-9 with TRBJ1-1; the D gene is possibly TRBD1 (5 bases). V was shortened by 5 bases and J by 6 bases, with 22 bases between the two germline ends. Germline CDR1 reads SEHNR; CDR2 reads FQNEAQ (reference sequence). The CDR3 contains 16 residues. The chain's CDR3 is CASSPRVGERSPEAFF. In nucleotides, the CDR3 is TGTGCCAGCAGCCCTCGGGTGGGGGAACGCTCGCCTGAAGCTTTCTTT.

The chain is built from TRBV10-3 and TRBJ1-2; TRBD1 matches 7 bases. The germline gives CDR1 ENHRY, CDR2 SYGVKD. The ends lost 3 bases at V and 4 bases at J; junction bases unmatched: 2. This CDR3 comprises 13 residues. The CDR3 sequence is CAISEGTAYGYTF. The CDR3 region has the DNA TGTGCCATCAGTGAAGGGACAGCCTATGGCTACACCTTC.

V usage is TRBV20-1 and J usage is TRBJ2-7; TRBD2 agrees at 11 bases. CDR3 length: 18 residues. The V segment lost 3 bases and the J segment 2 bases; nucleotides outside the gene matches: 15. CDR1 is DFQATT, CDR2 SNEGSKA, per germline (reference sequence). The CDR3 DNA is TGCAGTGCTAGGCCCGACAAGCTGACTAGCGGGACCCCCTACGAGCAGTACTTC. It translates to CSARPDKLTSGTPYEQYF.

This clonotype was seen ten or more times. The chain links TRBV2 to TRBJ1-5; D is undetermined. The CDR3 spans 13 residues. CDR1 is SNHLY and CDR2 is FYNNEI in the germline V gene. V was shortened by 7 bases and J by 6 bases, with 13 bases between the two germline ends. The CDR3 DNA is TGTGCCAGCACTGGAGAAAGGGTTCAGCCCCAGCATTTT. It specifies CASTGERVQPQHF.

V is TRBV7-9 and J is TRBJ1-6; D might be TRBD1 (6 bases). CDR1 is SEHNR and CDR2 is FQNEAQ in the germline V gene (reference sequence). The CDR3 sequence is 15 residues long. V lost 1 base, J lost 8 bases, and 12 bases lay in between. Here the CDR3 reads CASSLGQGPYSPLHF. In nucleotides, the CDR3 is TGTGCCAGCAGCTTAGGGCAGGGGCCCTATTCACCCCTCCACTTT. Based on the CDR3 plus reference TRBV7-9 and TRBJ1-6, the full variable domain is DTGVSQNPRHKITKRGQNVTFRCDPISEHNRLYWYRQTLGQGPEFLTYFQNEAQLEKSRLLSDRFSAERPKGSFSTLEIQRTEQGDSAMYLCASSLGQGPYSPLHFGNGTRLTVT.

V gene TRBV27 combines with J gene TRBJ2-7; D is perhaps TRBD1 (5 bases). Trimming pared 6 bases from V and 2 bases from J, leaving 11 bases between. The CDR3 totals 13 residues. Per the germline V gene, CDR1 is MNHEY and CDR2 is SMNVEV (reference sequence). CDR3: CASSQGRPYEQYF. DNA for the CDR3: TGTGCCAGCAGCCAGGGTAGGCCCTACGAGCAGTACTTC.

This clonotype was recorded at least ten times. Here the CDR3 reads CASRRVDEQFF. CDR3 bases: TGTGCCAGTAGGAGAGTCGATGAGCAGTTCTTC. This rearrangement joins TRBV27 to TRBJ2-1, with no clear D. The ends were cut back, 9 bases at V and 8 bases at J, with 11 bases in the middle. Germline CDR1 and CDR2: MNHEY and SMNVEV (reference sequence). The CDR3 is 11 amino acids.

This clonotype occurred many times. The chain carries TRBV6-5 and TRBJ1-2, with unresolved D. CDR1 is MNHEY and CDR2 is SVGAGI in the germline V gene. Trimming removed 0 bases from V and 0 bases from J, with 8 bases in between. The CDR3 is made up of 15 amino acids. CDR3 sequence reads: CASSYSKAANYGYTF. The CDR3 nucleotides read TGTGCCAGCAGTTACTCGAAAGCGGCTAACTATGGCTACACCTTC.